What follows is one T cell receptor (beta chain) and its context. Antigen: not known. CD45RO-negative, CCR7-selected cells formed the naive CD8 fraction, which excluded terminally differentiated effector memory CD45RA+ cells. The donors were adults (healthy and HIV-negative) with no recent acute infections or vaccinations. This sample stems from a study of shared clonotypes between healthy human individuals. General study results and limits: Researchers found naive subsets generally carried larger estimated richness than memory subsets. Naive CD4 clonotype sharing across several donors was approximately 5.2%.

V shed 4 bases and J shed 3 bases, with 13 bases lying between them. This CDR3 comprises 14 residues. From germline, CDR1 is SGHDT and CDR2 YYEEEE. The assay was immunoSEQ multiplex PCR, and TCRdb's table has in-frame clones only and misses some. The table has 2 million to 2.5 million clones, less than 95% seen once. The V and J genes are TRBV5-6 and TRBJ1-2; D is unresolved. Sequencing input: naive CD8+ T cells sorted from blood. The sequence was collected from a man between 18 and 35 years old in good health. The CDR3 region is CASSTGSIYYGYTF. The CDR3 DNA follows: TGTGCCAGCAGCACCGGGTCGATTTACTATGGCTACACCTTC.